This T cell receptor beta chain is drawn from a study of T cell responses to AZD1222 COVID-19 vaccine. Study-wide background: Second doses at about 4 or about 12 weeks were pooled. General study results and limits: Only 6 or 7 people who got AZD1222 tested seropositive at baseline.

V lost 3 bases, J lost 4 bases, and 7 bases lay in between. The CDR3 totals 13 residues. CDR1 and CDR2 (germline): MNHEY, SMNVEV (reference sequence). The data were produced by immunoSEQ multiplex PCR, yet TCRdb's version contains in-frame clones alone and is incomplete. The data hold about 130,000 clones, with more than 70% observed a single time. Points on this clone: Its target is unknown.

The sample consisted of peripheral blood, taken on day 0 of AZD1222 vaccination. This receptor was identified in an adult in good health. This sequence joins TRBV27 and TRBJ1-3; D call uncertain. The CDR3 DNA reads TGTGCCAGCAGTTTTGCGGGCGGAAACACCATATATTTT. It specifies CASSFAGGNTIYF.